The 6 T cell receptor beta chains below were found in one sample sequenced in a study of blood T cells in healthy people across ages. Together with a sample-barcoded 5' primer, a J-beta primer mix was included in a second PCR lasting about 6 to 11 cycles. Each CDR3 protein is one row after TCRdb ran MiXCR on the 5' RACE reads. This sample has 950,000 to 1,200,000 distinct CDR3 sequences, with around two fifths found just once. Sequencing was done on a sample of blood. The receptor set was obtained from a man aged 18 to 35 in good health.

The chain recombines TRBV5-6 with TRBJ2-2; TRBD1 is a possible D gene (6 bases). Germline V gives CDR1 SGHDT, CDR2 YYEEEE. The CDR3 consists of 16 residues. The V and J ends lost 2 bases and 1 base respectively, with 12 bases between them. The DNA of the CDR3 is TGTGCCAGCAGCTTCGGAATACAGGGGAACACCGGGGAGCTGTTTTTT. This translates into CASSFGIQGNTGELFF.

A few counts support this clonotype. This chain connects TRBV6-1 to TRBJ1-2; the match to TRBD1 covers 7 bases. The germline V gene encodes CDR1 MNHNS and CDR2 SASEGT. The CDR3 has 16 residues. V was pared by 5 bases and J by 4 bases, with 13 bases of the junction left unmatched. The DNA of the CDR3 is TGTGCCAGCAGTCAAGACAGGGTAGTCCCGATCTATGGCTACACCTTC. It encodes CASSQDRVVPIYGYTF.

This chain uses TRBV7-9 with TRBJ1-2; 7 bases agree with TRBD1. The germline V gene encodes CDR1 SEHNR and CDR2 FQNEAQ (reference sequence). After removal of 5 bases from V and 1 base from J, the junction contained 4 bases not matched to a gene. This CDR3 is 14 amino acids long. CDR3 coding DNA: TGTGCCAGCAGCATGGGACAGATTAACTATGGCTACACCTTC. It specifies CASSMGQINYGYTF.

This chain joins TRBV7-3 and TRBJ2-1; TRBD2 matches at 12 bases. The CDR3 has 14 amino acids. Germline V gene data show CDR1 as SGHTA and CDR2 as FQGTGA. The V segment lost 3 bases and the J segment 9 bases; nucleotides outside the gene matches: 3. This CDR3 reads CASSLLGLAGEQFF. For the CDR3, the DNA is TGTGCCAGCAGCTTGTTGGGACTAGCGGGTGAGCAGTTCTTC.

The chain is built from TRBV10-3 and TRBJ1-2; D not resolved. The V end lost 3 bases, the J end lost 5 bases, and 10 bases lay between the germline ends. The CDR3 spans 13 residues. Germline V gene lookup returns CDR1 ENHRY and CDR2 SYGVKD. The CDR3 DNA reads TGTGCCATCAGTGACGGTTCACAGTATGGCTACACCTTC. This sequence encodes CAISDGSQYGYTF.

A word on this clonotype: Germline is not matched at one junction end, which may reflect a read error. This rearrangement joins TRBV12-3 or TRBV12-4 to TRBJ1-1, with 7 nucleotides matching TRBD1. This CDR3 is built from 13 residues. Here the CDR3 DNA reads TGTGCCAGCAGTCTGACAGGGAGCACTAAAGCTTTCTTT. It translates to CASSLTGSTKAFF.